This TCR beta chain emerged from a study of identical twins. TCRdb called the 5' RACE reads again in MiXCR, with one record for every CDR3 protein. The data hold a few hundred thousand distinct CDR3 sequences, with roughly 9.9% observed a single time. Healthy Caucasians provided all donations. This clonotype was seen repeatedly, ten times or more. Its specificity is not known. The V gene's germline CDR1 is SGHVS and CDR2 FQNEAQ. The length of the CDR3 is 15 residues. The V and J ends lost 2 bases and 4 bases respectively, with 13 bases between them. General study results and limits: Recombination models fit unrelated individuals' TCR alpha sharing but underestimated twins'.

The sample was also linked to a second study, of yellow fever vaccine responses in identical twins.

The chain carries TRBV7-8 and TRBJ2-3; D is unresolved. The TCR was taken from a woman aged 18 to 35 in good health. What was sequenced was PBMCs. The CDR3 sequence: CASSLPPGRADTQYF. CDR3 DNA sequence: TGTGCCAGCAGCTTACCCCCCGGACGAGCAGATACGCAGTATTTT.